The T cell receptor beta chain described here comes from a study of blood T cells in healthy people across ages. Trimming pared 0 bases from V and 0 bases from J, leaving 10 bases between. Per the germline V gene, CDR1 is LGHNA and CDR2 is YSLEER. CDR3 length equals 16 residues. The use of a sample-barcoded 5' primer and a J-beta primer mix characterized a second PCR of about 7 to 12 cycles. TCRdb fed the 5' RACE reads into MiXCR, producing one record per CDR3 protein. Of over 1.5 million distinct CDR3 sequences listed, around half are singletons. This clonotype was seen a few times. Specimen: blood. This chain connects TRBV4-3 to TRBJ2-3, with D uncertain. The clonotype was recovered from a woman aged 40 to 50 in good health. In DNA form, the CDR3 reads TGCGCCAGCAGCCAAGATTCGAGACGGAGCACAGATACGCAGTATTTT. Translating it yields CASSQDSRRSTDTQYF.